What follows are 31 T cell receptor beta chains derived from one specimen sequenced in a study of read filtering for tumor transcriptome and immune sequencing (dated by TCRdb to between 2020 and 2021). Sequencing instrument: Illumina HiSeq 4000. The Immunoverse kit was used to build TCR libraries from about 430 ng RNA, with molecular barcoded adaptors covering alpha/delta and beta/gamma chains. TCRdb cleaned the public reads at Q25 with fastp, built clones with MiXCR and kept in-frame beta chains. Rows with one shared CDR3 protein collapse into an entry with the most common genes and DNA. Within this sample are some 38,000 distinct CDR3 sequences, with 14% of them counted one time only. Jointly, the top ten make up 5.5% to 7% of the sample. Source material: a population of CD138-negative cells sorted from bone marrow. Explained via the paper, the cell subset or site label denotes: bone marrow mononuclear cells depleted of CD138+ plasma/myeloma cells by negative magnetic selection. Every receptor here comes from a donor at least 40 years old with multiple myeloma.

At least ten counts were recorded for this clonotype. The J gene is TRBJ2-1, the V gene TRBV15, with 10 bases fitting TRBD2. The V gene end was trimmed by 0 bases and the J gene end by 7 bases; junction bases not matched to a gene: 9. Germline CDR1 and CDR2: LNHNV and YYDKDF (reference sequence). This CDR3 spans 17 amino acids. The CDR3 nucleotides are TGTGCCACCAGCAGAGATAAGGGGAGGACTAGCGGAAATGAGCAGTTCTTC. Protein: CATSRDKGRTSGNEQFF.

This clonotype was observed many times. The V and J genes are TRBV10-1 and TRBJ1-5, with 7 bases aligning to TRBD1. This CDR3 comprises 16 residues. Germline CDR1 and CDR2: WNHNN and SYGVQD (reference sequence). The V and J ends lost 7 bases and 0 bases, in that order; junction bases with no gene match: 9. The chain's CDR3 is CASTLDREGSNQPQHF. The CDR3 nucleotides read TGCGCCAGCACCCTCGACAGGGAGGGTAGCAATCAGCCCCAGCATTTT.

This clonotype was seen many times. This chain connects TRBV6-5 to TRBJ2-3; D is unresolved. The CDR3 runs to 13 residues. Germline CDR1 and CDR2: MNHEY and SVGAGI. The V end lost 2 bases, the J end lost 2 bases, and 5 bases lay between the germline ends. CDR3 sequence (DNA): TGTGCCAGCAGTTACGTGAACACAGATACGCAGTATTTT. Protein sequence: CASSYVNTDTQYF.

This clonotype has a count of ten or more. This chain uses TRBV7-2 with TRBJ1-5, with no clear D. The CDR3 covers 15 residues. V dropped 0 bases and J dropped 5 bases, with 11 bases sitting between them. Germline-derived CDR1 and CDR2 are SGHTA and FQGNSA. DNA of the CDR3: TGTGCCAGCAGCTTAGCAATGGCAGATTATCAGCCCCAGCATTTT. Protein sequence: CASSLAMADYQPQHF.

This clonotype was seen repeatedly, ten times or more. The chain links TRBV6-4 to TRBJ2-3; 9 nucleotides align to TRBD1. The CDR3 is 15 amino acids. The germline V gene has CDR1 MRHNA and CDR2 SNTAGT. V shed 6 bases and J 6 bases; nucleotides not matched to a gene: 10. The CDR3: CASRPQGAFDDTQYF. In DNA, the CDR3 is TGTGCCAGCAGGCCACAGGGGGCCTTCGACGATACGCAGTATTTT.

This clonotype was seen repeatedly, ten times or more. The chain combines TRBV18 with TRBJ1-4; 8 nucleotides match TRBD1. CDR1 is KGHSH and CDR2 is LQKENI in the germline V gene. CDR3 size: 16 residues. Trimming took 3 bases from V and 1 from J; bases not matched to a gene: 4. The CDR3 coding sequence is TGTGCCAGCTCACCCCAGGGGGCGCGAACTAATGAAAAACTGTTTTTT. This gives the protein CASSPQGARTNEKLFF. The full variable domain, completed using reference TRBV18 and TRBJ1-4, is NAGVMQNPRHLVRRRGQEARLRCSPMKGHSHVYWYRQLPEEGLKFMVYLQKENIIDESGMPKERFSAEFPKEGPSILRIQQVVRGDSAAYFCASSPQGARTNEKLFFGSGTQLSVL.

This clonotype was observed at least ten times. V gene TRBV5-1 combines with J gene TRBJ2-7; the D is unclear. The CDR3 loop spans 13 amino acids. CDR1 and CDR2 (germline): SGHRS, YFSETQ. Between the trimmed V and J ends, which lost 4 bases and 1 base, there was a span of 9 bases. CDR3 in amino acids: CASSEPASYEQYF. As DNA, the CDR3 is TGCGCCAGCAGCGAACCGGCGTCCTACGAGCAGTACTTC.

Details on this clonotype: One base separates it from a far larger clone, so it is likely a read error. The rearrangement uses TRBV12-3 or TRBV12-4 and TRBJ2-6; TRBD1 might be the D (5 bases). This CDR3 comprises 17 residues. The CDR3 loop is CASSLATLGIGANVPTF. CDR3 nucleotide sequence: TGTGCCAGCAGTTTAGCTACATTGGGGATTGGGGCCAACGTCCCGACTTTC.

This clonotype was detected ten times or more. The chain is built from TRBV6-1 and TRBJ2-2, with D uncertain. V was shortened by 2 bases and J by 11 bases, with 3 bases between the two germline ends. This CDR3 contains 10 residues. CDR1 and CDR2 from the germline V gene are MNHNS and SASEGT. The CDR3 DNA reads TGTGCCAGCAGTGAATTCGAGCTGTTTTTT. This gives the protein CASSEFELFF.

This clonotype was observed a handful of times. CDR3 sequence: CASSLAPLAGDSGELFF. Here the CDR3 DNA reads TGCGCCAGCAGCTTGGCCCCACTGGCGGGGGATTCCGGGGAGCTGTTTTTT. The J gene is TRBJ2-2, the V gene TRBV5-1, with 7 bases lining up with TRBD2. J gave up 6 bases and V 0 bases, and 11 bases lay outside the gene matches. Germline CDR1 reads SGHRS; CDR2 reads YFSETQ. This CDR3 contains 17 residues.

This clonotype was detected once. Since the CDR3 does not end with the conserved phenylalanine or tryptophan, this likely comes from a read error. The chain couples TRBV3-1 to TRBJ1-5; maybe TRBD1 (5 bases). Per germline, CDR1 LGHDT and CDR2 YNNKEL (reference sequence). CDR3 length: 14 residues. The CDR3 sequence: CASSHGDLDQPQHY. CDR3 nucleotides: TGTGCTAGCAGCCATGGGGACCTTGATCAGCCCCAGCATTAT.

Worth noting for this clonotype: The CDR3 does not end in the conserved phenylalanine or tryptophan, so this is likely a read error. The limits of the CDR3 on the DNA are not certain, so only TCRdb's listed CDR3 is given. The chain links TRBV29-1 to TRBJ2-1. The CDR3 sequence runs 13 residues, both termini included. Germline CDR1 is SQVTM and CDR2 is ANQGSEA. The CDR3 protein is CSVVSGMVNEQFC.

This clonotype has at least ten counts. The CDR3 here is CASSLQDRQETQYF. CDR3 nucleotide sequence: TGTGCCAGCAGTTTACAAGACAGGCAAGAGACCCAGTACTTC. The chain employs TRBV28 and TRBJ2-5, with D possibly being TRBD1 (6 bases). This CDR3 is 14 amino acids long. CDR1 MDHEN and CDR2 SYDVKM come from the germline V gene. V lost 2 bases, J lost 2 bases, and 9 bases lay in between.

This clonotype was detected ten times or more. The rearrangement joins TRBV5-1 to TRBJ2-1; possibly TRBD1 for D (6 bases). The CDR3 is 13 amino acids. From germline, CDR1 is SGHRS and CDR2 YFSETQ. With 2 bases removed from V and 5 bases from J, the gap between germline ends came to 8 bases. Here the CDR3 reads CASSFGQNNEQFF. CDR3 nucleotides: TGCGCCAGCAGCTTTGGACAGAACAATGAGCAGTTCTTC.

A note on this clonotype: Mismatch with germline at one junction end may stem from a read error. The J gene is TRBJ2-5, the V gene TRBV2, with TRBD2 matching 7 bases. Germline CDR1 reads SNHLY; CDR2 reads FYNNEI. The CDR3 totals 12 residues. In DNA, the CDR3 is TGCGCCAGCAGCGGGAATCAAGGGACCCAGTACTTC. The encoded protein is CASSGNQGTQYF.

This clonotype has a count of ten or more. This chain joins TRBV28 and TRBJ2-7; TRBD2 might be the D (5 bases). CDR3 length: 12 amino acids. The V and J ends lost 9 bases and 7 bases respectively, with 16 bases between them. Germline lookup yields CDR1 MDHEN and CDR2 SYDVKM. In nucleotides, the CDR3 is TGTGCCAGTGAGGGATCCCTAGGGGAGCAGTACTTC. Protein product: CASEGSLGEQYF.

For this clonotype: The germline gene is not matched at one end of the junction; a read error may be the cause. The chain couples TRBV7-9 to TRBJ2-7, with D hard to call. The CDR3 spans 12 residues. Looked up from germline, CDR1 is SEHNR and CDR2 is FQNEAQ (reference sequence). CDR3 sequence reads: CASSSPMYEQHF. The CDR3 bases are TGTGCCAGCAGCTCACCAATGTACGAGCAGCACTTC.

This clonotype has a count of ten or more. The V gene is TRBV20-1, the J gene TRBJ1-2; 9 bases are a match to TRBD1. The V gene's germline CDR1 is DFQATT and CDR2 SNEGSKA (reference sequence). J was trimmed by 2 bases and V by 0 bases; bases with no gene match: 4. This CDR3 spans 15 amino acids. The CDR3 region is CSARDRGTGNYGYTF. CDR3 bases: TGCAGTGCTAGAGATCGGGGGACAGGGAACTATGGCTACACCTTC.

There are many counts of this clonotype. This chain links TRBV7-3 with TRBJ2-1, with 8 bases aligning to TRBD1. CDR3 length: 14 residues. Germline trimming cut 5 bases from V and 2 bases from J; bases unmatched to any gene: 2. Per the germline V gene, CDR1 is SGHTA and CDR2 is FQGTGA. The CDR3 loop is CASSQQGAYNEQFF. For the CDR3, the DNA is TGTGCCAGCAGCCAACAGGGGGCCTACAATGAGCAGTTCTTC.

The sample holds many counts of this clonotype. The chain is built from TRBV4-1 and TRBJ1-1; D perhaps matches TRBD1 (6 bases). The ends were cut back, 2 bases at V and 0 bases at J, with 7 bases in the middle. Looked up from germline, CDR1 is MGHRA and CDR2 is YSYEKL. This CDR3 is 14 amino acids long. As DNA, the CDR3 is TGCGCCAGCAGCCAAACAGGGATGAACACTGAAGCTTTCTTT. This encodes CASSQTGMNTEAFF.

This clonotype came up a few times. The chain recombines TRBV6-6 with TRBJ1-5, with TRBD1 matching 7 bases. CDR1 and CDR2 (germline): MNHNY, SVGAGI (reference sequence). Trimming took 4 bases from V and 2 from J; bases not matched to a gene: 2. CDR3 length: 14 residues. CDR3 DNA: TGTGCCAGCAGTTTCAGGGGGGGCAATCAGCCCCAGCATTTT. This encodes CASSFRGGNQPQHF.

This clonotype was recorded once. It differs at one base from a far larger clone, so likely a read error. The V call is TRBV5-1, the J call TRBJ1-6; D remains unclear. Germline V gene data show CDR1 as SGHRS and CDR2 as YFSETQ. The CDR3 runs to 13 residues. The chain's CDR3 is CASSLNTRRLALF. The CDR3 DNA reads TGCGCCAGCAGCTTGAATACACGCCGGTTGGCTCTCTTT. The whole variable domain, remainder taken from reference TRBV5-1 and TRBJ1-6, is KAGVTQTPRYLIKTRGQQVTLSCSPISGHRSVSWYQQTPGQGLQFLFEYFSETQRNKGNFPGRFSGRQFSNSRSEMNVSTLELGDSALYLCASSLNTRRLALFGNGTRLTVT.

This clonotype appeared many times. This chain joins TRBV15 and TRBJ2-5; D may be TRBD1 (5 bases). V lost 0 bases and J 4 bases, leaving 12 bases between the germline ends. This CDR3 comprises 15 residues. Germline V gene lookup returns CDR1 LNHNV and CDR2 YYDKDF (reference sequence). In DNA, the CDR3 is TGTGCCACCAGCAGAGATAGTGTCAGGGCAGAGACCCAGTACTTC. It yields the protein CATSRDSVRAETQYF.

This clonotype is judged medium-sized. V gene TRBV6-5 combines with J gene TRBJ2-1; 13 nucleotides align to TRBD2. Germline loops: CDR1 MNHEY, CDR2 SVGAGI. This CDR3 spans 15 amino acids. V shed 6 bases, J shed 7 bases, and the junction held 6 bases outside the gene matches. The CDR3 DNA reads as TGTGCCAGCAGCCTGACTAGCGGGGGGTGGAATGAGCAGTTCTTC. Protein: CASSLTSGGWNEQFF.

The genes are TRBV3-1 and TRBJ1-1, with D uncertain. The V gene's germline CDR1 is LGHDT and CDR2 YNNKEL (reference sequence). The CDR3 spans 13 residues. With 1 base removed from V and 5 bases from J, the gap between germline ends came to 8 bases. DNA for the CDR3: TGTGCCAGCAGCCAAGTTGGAGGTACTGAAGCTTTCTTT. Its protein is CASSQVGGTEAFF. The variable domain in full, with the rest retrieved from reference TRBV3-1 and TRBJ1-1, is DTAVSQTPKYLVTQMGNDKSIKCEQNLGHDTMYWYKQDSKKFLKIMFSYNNKELIINETVPNRFSPKSPDKAHLNLHINSLELGDSAVYFCASSQVGGTEAFFGQGTRLTVV.

This clonotype showed up just a few times. The chain couples TRBV28 to TRBJ1-3; tentative D call: TRBD1 (6 bases). V shed 6 bases and J shed 1 base, with 10 bases lying between them. The CDR3 runs to 14 residues. Germline values: CDR1 MDHEN, CDR2 SYDVKM. CDR3 protein: CASSLQGSGNTIYF. The CDR3 nucleotides are TGTGCCAGCAGCTTACAGGGATCTGGAAACACCATATATTTT.

This clonotype appeared many times. The chain couples TRBV28 to TRBJ2-1; D perhaps matches TRBD1 (5 bases). Trimming removed 2 bases at V and 14 bases at J, with 16 bases between. CDR3 length: 13 residues. Germline CDR1 is MDHEN and CDR2 is SYDVKM. The CDR3 nucleotides read TGTGCCAGCAGTTTAGAATGGGGCCTCGATGAGTTCTTC. Its translation: CASSLEWGLDEFF.

This clonotype has a single count. One junction end disagrees with the germline gene, perhaps due to a read error. The chain recombines TRBV7-9 with TRBJ1-1; TRBD1 is a possible D gene (5 bases). CDR1 is SEHNR, CDR2 FQNEAQ, per germline (reference sequence). The CDR3 is 15 residues long. The CDR3 DNA sequence: TGTGCCAGCAGCTTGGGGCCCGGTATGAACACTGAAGTTTTCTTT. Encoded protein: CASSLGPGMNTEVFF.

This clonotype appeared many times. The genes are TRBV4-1 and TRBJ2-7; TRBD1 matches at 10 bases. Trimming took 4 bases from V and 4 from J; bases not matched to a gene: 4. The length of the CDR3 is 14 residues. Germline lookup yields CDR1 MGHRA and CDR2 YSYEKL. The CDR3 nucleotides read TGCGCCAGCAGCCTGTGGACAGGGGGGTACGAGCAGTACTTC. Its protein is CASSLWTGGYEQYF.

This clonotype was picked up a small number of times. V is TRBV19 and J is TRBJ1-5; TRBD1 matches 8 bases. The CDR3 sequence is 17 residues long. Per the germline V gene, CDR1 is LNHDA and CDR2 is SQIVND (reference sequence). J was trimmed by 0 bases and V by 5 bases; bases with no gene match: 9. CDR3 in DNA: TGTGCCAGTAGTCCCGGACAGGGACGGTATAGCAATCAGCCCCAGCATTTT. This gives the protein CASSPGQGRYSNQPQHF. The full variable domain, with the rest looked up from reference TRBV19 and TRBJ1-5, is DGGITQSPKYLFRKEGQNVTLSCEQNLNHDAMYWYRQDPGQGLRLIYYSQIVNDFQKGDIAEGYSVSREKKESFPLTVTSAQKNPTAFYLCASSPGQGRYSNQPQHFGDGTRLSIL.

This clonotype has ten or more counts. The chain is built from TRBV12-3 or TRBV12-4 and TRBJ2-1; 7 nucleotides align to TRBD1. The ends lost 6 bases at V and 9 bases at J; junction bases unmatched: 11. The CDR3 totals 14 residues. In nucleotides, the CDR3 is TGTGCCAGCAGCCCGGGTAGGGGGCCGTTTGAGCAGTTCTTC. Translation: CASSPGRGPFEQFF.